This T cell receptor (beta chain) was recovered during a study of T cell repertoires in cytomegalovirus infection. Across the study: CMV infection plus the matching HLA type was flagged by public TCR beta signatures. General study findings and limits: Identification of carriers of CMV plus the relevant HLA was achieved through cumulative public TCR beta family frequency.

One entry per CDR3 protein, called by TCRdb with MiXCR from the reads. The repertoire holds 570,000 or so distinct CDR3 sequences, with approximately 40% as singletons. This clonotype was detected only a few times. The antigen remains undetermined. Germline assignment: CDR1 SGHTA and CDR2 FQGNSA. This CDR3 contains 13 residues. V lost 5 bases and J lost 8, with 13 bases in between. This receptor was obtained from a human donor in good health (CMV status not recorded). Some clones in this sample may be carry-over from other donors' samples. Sequencing used cultured PBMCs, obtained from culture after CMV antigen stimulation. The chain uses TRBV7-2 and TRBJ1-3; perhaps TRBD1 as D (6 bases). CDR3: CASSLIGGHTIYF. The CDR3 DNA reads as TGTGCCAGCAGCCTCATAGGGGGGCACACCATATATTTT.